This entry is about one T cell receptor (beta chain). Antigen specificity is unknown. cDNA synthesis used the whole RNA isolate, giving expressed TCRB sequences. Generated by immunoSEQ multiplex PCR, the TCRdb table keeps only in-frame clones and is missing some. The sample lists roughly 41,000 clones, roughly 50% occurring once. This specimen belongs to a study of beta chain features in type 1 diabetes. Overall study: What patients shared with healthy donors was a similar profile of age, gender and cell yields. Findings and caveats of the study: Insertion counts at VDJ junctions were lower in type 1 diabetes patients, who also showed more deletions there. Significant though moderate, a shortening of TCRB CDR3s appeared in all four CD4+ subsets of Type 1 diabetes patients.

This clonotype originated in a woman aged 18-29 years in good health. Sequencing was carried out using central memory CD4+ T cells from blood.

The CDR3 spells CASSTSGRGMSIQYF. The CDR3 DNA sequence: TGTGCCAGCTCTACTAGCGGGAGGGGAATGAGCATTCAGTACTTC. The V call is TRBV18, the J call TRBJ2-4; 13 nucleotides line up with TRBD2. Germline V gives CDR1 KGHSH, CDR2 LQKENI. V dropped 6 bases and J dropped 9; count of bases not matched to a gene: 8. This CDR3 has 15 amino acids.